This T cell receptor (beta chain) was found in a study of tissue T cells after allogeneic stem cell transplantation. The wider study: Several unmodified and three CD34-selected T-cell-depleted grafts went to graft-versus-host disease patients. Smaller viable blood or marrow samples skipped sorting for direct DNA extraction.

In germline, CDR1 is MNHEY, CDR2 SVGAGI. The CDR3 sequence is 14 residues long. V lost 9 bases and J lost 4, with 13 bases in between. Clones were read by immunoSEQ multiplex PCR, and TCRdb kept only the in-frame ones, dropping some. The repertoire holds roughly 25,000 clones, with about 90% as singletons. Study-wide results and limits: Some tissue clones might be persisting host cells; their alloreactivity or antigen specificity was not determined. TCR repertoires tracked anatomic similarity, regardless of disease or transplant status.

Notes on this clone: The antigen is unknown.

Sample: blood, taken before transplantation. The sequence came from a male donor aged 60 or older who later had graft-versus-host disease after an allogeneic stem cell transplant. This rearrangement joins TRBV6-5 to TRBJ1-6; D is perhaps TRBD1 (5 bases). This CDR3 reads CASVTADYNSPLHF. The CDR3 coding sequence is TGTGCCAGTGTGACAGCAGATTATAATTCACCCCTCCACTTT.